This T cell receptor beta chain appears in the sequencing data of a study of CD8 T cells in Susac syndrome. Random hexamers were used to reverse transcribe an amount of about 0.45 to 1 ug RNA. TCRdb re-derived calls from the immunoSEQ multiplex PCR reads in MiXCR, one entry per CDR3 protein. Of around 190,000 distinct CDR3 sequences in the sample, roughly 95% were seen once. The germline gives CDR1 WSHSY, CDR2 SAAADI. This CDR3 region has 14 residues. The trim removed 7 bases at V and 1 base at J, leaving 6 bases unmatched. This TCR came from a human donor with multiple sclerosis. The V call is TRBV10-2, the J call TRBJ2-7; the match to TRBD2 covers 8 bases. What was sequenced was CD8+ T cells from PBMCs. DNA for the CDR3: TGCGCCAGCATGATGAGCGGGAGATCCTACGAGCAGTACTTC. Protein: CASMMSGRSYEQYF.